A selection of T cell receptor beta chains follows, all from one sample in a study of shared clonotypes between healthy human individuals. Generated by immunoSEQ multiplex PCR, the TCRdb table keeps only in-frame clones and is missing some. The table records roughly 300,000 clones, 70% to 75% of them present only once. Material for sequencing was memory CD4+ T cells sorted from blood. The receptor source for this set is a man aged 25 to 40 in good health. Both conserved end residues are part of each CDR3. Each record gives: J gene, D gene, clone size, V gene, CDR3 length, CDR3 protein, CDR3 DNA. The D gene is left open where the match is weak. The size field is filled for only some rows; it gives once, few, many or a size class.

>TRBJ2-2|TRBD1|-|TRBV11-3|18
CASSPHPGQGWGTGELFF
TGTGCCAGCAGCCCCCACCCGGGACAGGGTTGGGGCACCGGGGAGCTGTTTTTT
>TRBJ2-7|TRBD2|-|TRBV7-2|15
CASSLVDSGKDEQYF
TGTGCCAGCAGCTTAGTGGATAGCGGGAAAGACGAGCAGTACTTC
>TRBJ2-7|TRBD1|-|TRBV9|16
CASSVVGQGAPYEQYF
TGTGCCAGCAGCGTTGTGGGACAGGGGGCTCCCTACGAGCAGTACTTC
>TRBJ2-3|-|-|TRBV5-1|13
CASSSDSPDTQYF
TGCGCCAGCAGCTCCGATAGCCCTGATACGCAGTATTTT
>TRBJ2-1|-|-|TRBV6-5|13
CASSYSGENEQFF
TGTGCCAGCAGTTACTCGGGCGAGAATGAGCAGTTCTTC
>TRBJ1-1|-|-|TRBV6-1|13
CASSEVAQAGAFF
TGTGCCAGCAGTGAAGTTGCCCAAGCCGGAGCTTTCTTT
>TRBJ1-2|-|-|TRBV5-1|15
CASSVTSQLRYGYTF
TGCGCCAGCAGCGTAACAAGTCAATTGAGATATGGCTACACCTTC
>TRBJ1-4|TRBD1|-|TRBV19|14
CASNPRQGFEKLFF
TGTGCCAGTAACCCACGACAGGGGTTTGAAAAACTGTTTTTT
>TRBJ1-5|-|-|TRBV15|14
CATRRAGGNQPQHF
TGTGCCACCCGGAGGGCGGGGGGCAATCAGCCCCAGCATTTT
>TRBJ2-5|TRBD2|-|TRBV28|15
CASSLFRGGQETQYF
TGTGCCAGCAGTTTATTCCGCGGGGGGCAAGAGACCCAGTACTTC
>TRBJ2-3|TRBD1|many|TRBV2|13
CASRRQGPDTQYF
TGTGCCAGCAGGCGACAGGGACCAGATACGCAGTATTTT
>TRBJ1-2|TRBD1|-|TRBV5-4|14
CASSAGQGIEGYTF
TGTGCCAGCAGCGCCGGACAGGGGATCGAGGGCTACACCTTC
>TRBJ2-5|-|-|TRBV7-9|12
CASRQQQETQYF
TGTGCCAGCAGACAACAACAAGAGACCCAGTACTTC
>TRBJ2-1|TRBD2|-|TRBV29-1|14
CNGEPSGPYNEQFF
TGCAACGGAGAACCTAGCGGACCCTACAATGAGCAGTTCTTC
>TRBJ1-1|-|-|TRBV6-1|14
CASSVMATLAEAFF
TGTGCCAGCAGTGTGATGGCCACACTCGCTGAAGCTTTCTTT
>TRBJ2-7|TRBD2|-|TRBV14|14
CASSNGGAMYEQYF
TGTGCCAGCAGCAACGGGGGGGCTATGTACGAGCAGTACTTC
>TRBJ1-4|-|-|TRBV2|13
CASGGPGREKLFF
TGTGCCAGCGGGGGGCCTGGCCGTGAAAAACTGTTTTTT
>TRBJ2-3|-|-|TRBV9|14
CASSTSPGTDTQYF
TGTGCCAGCAGCACGAGCCCAGGCACAGATACGCAGTATTTT
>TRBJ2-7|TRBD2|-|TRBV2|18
CASTSPPGTSGSLYEQYF
TGTGCCAGCACGTCCCCCCCAGGGACTAGCGGGAGTCTGTACGAGCAGTACTTC
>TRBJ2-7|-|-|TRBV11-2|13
CASSLDWVSEQYF
TGTGCCAGCAGCTTAGATTGGGTGAGCGAGCAGTACTTC
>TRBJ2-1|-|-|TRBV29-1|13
CSVFSRTYNEQFF
TGCAGCGTTTTTTCGCGTACCTACAATGAGCAGTTCTTC
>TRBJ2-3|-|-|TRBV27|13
CASSPDLGDTQYF
TGTGCCAGCAGTCCAGACCTGGGCGATACGCAGTATTTT
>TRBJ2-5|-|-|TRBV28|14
CASSSVLYQETQYF
TGTGCCAGCAGCTCCGTTCTGTACCAAGAGACCCAGTACTTC
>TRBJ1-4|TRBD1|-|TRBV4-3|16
CASSRTGAPRSEKLFF
TGCGCCAGCAGCCGGACAGGGGCGCCCCGGAGCGAAAAACTGTTTTTT
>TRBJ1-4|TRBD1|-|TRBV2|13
CASSAGQLEKLFF
TGTGCCAGCAGTGCGGGACAGCTTGAAAAACTGTTTTTT
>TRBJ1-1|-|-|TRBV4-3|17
CASSDAGRDGERIEAFF
TGCGCCAGCAGCGACGCCGGACGGGACGGCGAGAGGATTGAAGCTTTCTTT
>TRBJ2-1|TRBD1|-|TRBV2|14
CASSEQGAYNEQFF
TGTGCCAGCAGTGAACAGGGGGCGTATAATGAGCAGTTCTTC
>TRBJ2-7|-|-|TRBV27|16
CASSFSGTQRDYEQYF
TGTGCCAGCAGTTTCTCTGGGACGCAGAGGGACTACGAGCAGTACTTC